A selection of T cell receptor beta chains follows, all from one sample in a study of T cells in localized non-small cell lung cancer. The assay was immunoSEQ multiplex PCR, and TCRdb's table has in-frame clones only and misses some. The data show roughly 24,000 clones, about nine tenths seen once. The material was peripheral blood, obtained before any cancer treatment. The receptors shown here come from a man aged 35 to 69 with stage I squamous cell lung carcinoma. The CDR3 runs from the conserved cysteine through the conserved F or W. Fields, in order: V gene, D gene, J gene, clone size, CDR3 DNA, CDR3 protein. The D gene is left open where the match is weak. A clone size is listed for some rows: how often the clone was seen (once, few, many), or a class if it is expanded.

V gene: TRBV11-2
D gene: -
J gene: TRBJ1-6
clone size: few
CDR3 DNA: TGTGCCAGCAGAACCGGGACCACCGGTTCACCCCTCCACTTT
CDR3 protein: CASRTGTTGSPLHF

V gene: TRBV19
D gene: -
J gene: TRBJ1-2
clone size: few
CDR3 DNA: TGTGCCAGTAGTATCACGGGGAGTGGGGGTCAGGACTATGGCTACACCTTC
CDR3 protein: CASSITGSGGQDYGYTF

V gene: TRBV6-1
D gene: -
J gene: TRBJ2-7
clone size: -
CDR3 DNA: TGTGCCAGCAGTGAAGCACACAGCTACGAGCAGTACTTC
CDR3 protein: CASSEAHSYEQYF

V gene: TRBV9
D gene: TRBD2
J gene: TRBJ2-3
clone size: -
CDR3 DNA: TGTGCCAGCAGCGTAGGGGCTAGCGGGGCGGCAGATACGCAGTATTTT
CDR3 protein: CASSVGASGAADTQYF

V gene: TRBV7-2
D gene: TRBD1
J gene: TRBJ2-3
clone size: once
CDR3 DNA: TGTGCCAGCAGCTTCGGGGACAGACCAGATACGCAGTATTTT
CDR3 protein: CASSFGDRPDTQYF

V gene: TRBV19
D gene: -
J gene: TRBJ2-7
clone size: -
CDR3 DNA: TGTGCCAGTATTGGGGGGACAGCGGGGCTATACGAGCAGTACTTC
CDR3 protein: CASIGGTAGLYEQYF

V gene: TRBV7-2
D gene: TRBD1
J gene: TRBJ2-3
clone size: medium-sized
CDR3 DNA: TGTGCCAGCAGCTCACTTGCGGGGACAGGGGTTACGCAGTATTTT
CDR3 protein: CASSSLAGTGVTQYF

V gene: TRBV7-9
D gene: -
J gene: TRBJ1-6
clone size: -
CDR3 DNA: TGTGCCAGCAGCTTTAATTCACCCCTCCACTTT
CDR3 protein: CASSFNSPLHF

V gene: TRBV28
D gene: TRBD2
J gene: TRBJ2-5
clone size: -
CDR3 DNA: TGTGCCAGCAGCCCAACAGTTGGGCTAGCGGAAATAGAGACCCAGTACTTC
CDR3 protein: CASSPTVGLAEIETQYF

V gene: TRBV30
D gene: TRBD1
J gene: TRBJ1-2
clone size: -
CDR3 DNA: TGTGCCTGGACGAGTGATGGGGAGACAGGGTATGGCTACACCTTC
CDR3 protein: CAWTSDGETGYGYTF

V gene: TRBV9
D gene: -
J gene: TRBJ2-1
clone size: -
CDR3 DNA: TGTGCCAGCTCCAAGGGGACCTACAATGAGCAGTTCTTC
CDR3 protein: CASSKGTYNEQFF

V gene: TRBV4-1
D gene: -
J gene: TRBJ1-1
clone size: -
CDR3 DNA: TGCGCCAGCAGCCAAAGGGTAGTTCATGACAGAGGTACTGCCCAGATGAACACTGAAGCTTTCTTT
CDR3 protein: CASSQRVVHDRGTAQMNTEAFF